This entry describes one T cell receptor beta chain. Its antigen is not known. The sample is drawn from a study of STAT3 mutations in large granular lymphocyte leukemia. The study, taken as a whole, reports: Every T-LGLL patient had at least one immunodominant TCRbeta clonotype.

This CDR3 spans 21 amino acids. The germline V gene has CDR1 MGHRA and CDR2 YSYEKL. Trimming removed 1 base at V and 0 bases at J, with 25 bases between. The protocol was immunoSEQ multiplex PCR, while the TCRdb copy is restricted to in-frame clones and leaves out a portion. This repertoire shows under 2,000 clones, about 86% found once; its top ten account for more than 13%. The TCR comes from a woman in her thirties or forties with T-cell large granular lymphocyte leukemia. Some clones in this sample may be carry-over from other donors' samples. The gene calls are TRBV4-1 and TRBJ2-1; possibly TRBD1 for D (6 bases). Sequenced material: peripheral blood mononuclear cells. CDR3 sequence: CASSQGPPRGQTHSSYNEQFF. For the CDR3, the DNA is TGCGCCAGCAGCCAAGGGCCCCCCAGGGGTCAGACTCACAGCTCCTACAATGAGCAGTTCTTC.